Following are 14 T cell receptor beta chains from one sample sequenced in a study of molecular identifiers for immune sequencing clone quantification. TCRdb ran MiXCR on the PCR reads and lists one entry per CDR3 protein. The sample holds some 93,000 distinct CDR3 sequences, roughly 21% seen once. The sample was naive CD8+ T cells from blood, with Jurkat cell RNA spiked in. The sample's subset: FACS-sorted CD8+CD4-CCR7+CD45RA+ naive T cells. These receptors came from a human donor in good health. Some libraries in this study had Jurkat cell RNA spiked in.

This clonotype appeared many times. CDR3 region: CSAQPRDPEGQETQYF. The DNA of the CDR3 is TGCAGTGCCCAGCCGAGAGACCCGGAGGGCCAAGAGACCCAGTACTTC. The J gene is TRBJ2-5, the V gene TRBV20-1, with TRBD2 as a possible D gene (6 bases). The CDR3 runs 16 residues. The V end lost 6 bases, the J end lost 1 base, and 21 bases lay between the germline ends. Germline CDR1 reads DFQATT; CDR2 reads SNEGSKA (reference sequence).

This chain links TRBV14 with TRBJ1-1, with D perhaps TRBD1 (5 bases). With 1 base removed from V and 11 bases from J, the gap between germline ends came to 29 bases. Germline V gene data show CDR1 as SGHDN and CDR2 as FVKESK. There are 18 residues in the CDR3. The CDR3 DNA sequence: TGTGCCAGCAGCCAAGGCCGGACGGCAGACCCTTGGGGCACTGGTGCTTTCTTT. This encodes CASSQGRTADPWGTGAFF.

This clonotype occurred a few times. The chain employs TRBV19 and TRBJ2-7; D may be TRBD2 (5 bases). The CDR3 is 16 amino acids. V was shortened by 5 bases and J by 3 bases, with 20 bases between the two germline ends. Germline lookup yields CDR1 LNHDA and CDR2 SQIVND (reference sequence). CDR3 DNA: TGTGCCAGTAGTCTATCGGGATTAGCGACCTACTACGAGCAGTACTTC. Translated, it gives CASSLSGLATYYEQYF.

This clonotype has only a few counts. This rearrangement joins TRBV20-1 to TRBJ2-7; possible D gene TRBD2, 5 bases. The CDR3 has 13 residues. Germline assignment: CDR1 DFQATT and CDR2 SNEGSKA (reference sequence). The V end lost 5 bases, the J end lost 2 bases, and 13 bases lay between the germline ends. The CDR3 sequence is CSARVSGAYEQYF. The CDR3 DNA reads TGCAGTGCTCGGGTGAGCGGAGCCTACGAGCAGTACTTC.

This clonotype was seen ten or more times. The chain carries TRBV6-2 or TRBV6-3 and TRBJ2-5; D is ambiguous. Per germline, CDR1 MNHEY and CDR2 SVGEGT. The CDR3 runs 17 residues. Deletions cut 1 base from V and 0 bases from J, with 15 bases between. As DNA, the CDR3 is TGTGCCAGCAGTTACTGGTCCCTACGGCACTACCAAGAGACCCAGTACTTC. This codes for CASSYWSLRHYQETQYF.

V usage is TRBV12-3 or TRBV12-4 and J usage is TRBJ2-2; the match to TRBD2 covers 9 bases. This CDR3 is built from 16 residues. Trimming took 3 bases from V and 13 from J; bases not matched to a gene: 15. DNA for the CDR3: TGTGCCAGCAGTTTTGGGAGCGGGGGGAACCAAGGAGCGCTGTTTTTT. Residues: CASSFGSGGNQGALFF.

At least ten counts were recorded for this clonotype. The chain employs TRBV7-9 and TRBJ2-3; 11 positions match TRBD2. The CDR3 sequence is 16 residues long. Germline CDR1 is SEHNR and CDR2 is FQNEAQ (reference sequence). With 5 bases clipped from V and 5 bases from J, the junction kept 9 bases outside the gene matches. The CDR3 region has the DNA TGTGCCAGCAGCCCCAATAGCGGGAGGGCCCGAGATACGCAGTATTTT. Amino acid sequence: CASSPNSGRARDTQYF.

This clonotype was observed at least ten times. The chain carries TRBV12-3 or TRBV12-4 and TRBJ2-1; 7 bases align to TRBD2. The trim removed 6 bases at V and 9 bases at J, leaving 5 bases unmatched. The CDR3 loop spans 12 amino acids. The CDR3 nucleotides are TGTGCCAGCAGCTCCGGGAGGACTGAGCAGTTCTTC. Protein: CASSSGRTEQFF.

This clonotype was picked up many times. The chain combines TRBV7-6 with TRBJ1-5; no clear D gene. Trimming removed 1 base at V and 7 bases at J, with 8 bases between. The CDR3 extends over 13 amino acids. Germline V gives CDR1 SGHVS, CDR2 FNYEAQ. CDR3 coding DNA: TGTGCCAGCAGCTTAGGGGAGGGACAGCCCCAGCATTTT. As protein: CASSLGEGQPQHF.

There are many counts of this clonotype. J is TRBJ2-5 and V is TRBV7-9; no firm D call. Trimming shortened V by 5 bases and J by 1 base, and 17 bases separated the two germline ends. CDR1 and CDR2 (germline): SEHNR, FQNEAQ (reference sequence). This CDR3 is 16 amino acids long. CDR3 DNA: TGTGCCAGCAGCACATCCTCTCAGGCCCTCCAAGAGACCCAGTACTTC. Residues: CASSTSSQALQETQYF.

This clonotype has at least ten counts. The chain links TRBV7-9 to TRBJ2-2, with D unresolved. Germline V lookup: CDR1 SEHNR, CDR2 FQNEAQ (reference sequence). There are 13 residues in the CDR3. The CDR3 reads CAPGSITTGGLFF. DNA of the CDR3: TGTGCTCCGGGTTCTATCACAACCGGCGGCCTGTTTTTT.

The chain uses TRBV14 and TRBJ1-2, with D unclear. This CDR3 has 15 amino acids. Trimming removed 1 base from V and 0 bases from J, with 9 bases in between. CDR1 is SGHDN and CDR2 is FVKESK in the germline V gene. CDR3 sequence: CASSQGGGTNYGYTF. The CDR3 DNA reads TGTGCCAGCAGCCAAGGTGGCGGCACTAACTATGGCTACACCTTC.

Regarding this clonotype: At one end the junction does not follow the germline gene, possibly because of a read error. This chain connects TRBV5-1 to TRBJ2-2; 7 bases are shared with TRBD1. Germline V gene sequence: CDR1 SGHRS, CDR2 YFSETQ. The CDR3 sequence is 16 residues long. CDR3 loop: CAGSLGAGQDTGELFF. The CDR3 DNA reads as TGCGCCGGCAGCTTGGGAGCCGGACAGGACACCGGGGAGCTGTTTTTT.

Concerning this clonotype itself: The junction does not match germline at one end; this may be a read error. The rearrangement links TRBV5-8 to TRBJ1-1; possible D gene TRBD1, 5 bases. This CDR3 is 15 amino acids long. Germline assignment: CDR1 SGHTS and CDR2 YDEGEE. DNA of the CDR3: TGTGCCCGCAGCCTGAATGGACGGGACGGCGATTTGGCTTTCTTT. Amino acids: CARSLNGRDGDLAFF.